One T cell receptor (beta chain) is described in this entry. Its antigen is undetermined. The data were obtained in a study of T cell responses to AZD1222 COVID-19 vaccine. Clones were read by immunoSEQ multiplex PCR, and TCRdb kept only the in-frame ones, dropping some. The sample shows 6,000 to 6,500 clones, more than 70% of them seen only once. The CDR3 spans 19 residues. The germline V gene has CDR1 MDHEN and CDR2 SYDVKM. The germline V and J ends were trimmed by 4 bases and 0 bases, with 25 bases remaining between them. Study-level findings and limits: Spike-specific TCR breadth and depth were elevated following two AZD1222 doses. Close to half of spike-specific TCRs reportedly recognize unmutated variant regions. Repertoires were obtained only post-peak T cell response. Clonal diversity was possibly underestimated, and white British individuals and females predominated among donors.

This TCR derives from an adult who received the AZD1222 COVID-19 vaccine. The source material was peripheral blood, sampled 28 days after the second AZD1222 dose. The J gene is TRBJ2-7, the V gene TRBV28; D may match TRBD1 or TRBD2 (6 bases each). As DNA, the CDR3 is TGTGCCAGCAGTTCCCCGTATGGAATAGAGGGGGGCGTCTCCTACGAGCAGTACTTC. It specifies CASSSPYGIEGGVSYEQYF.